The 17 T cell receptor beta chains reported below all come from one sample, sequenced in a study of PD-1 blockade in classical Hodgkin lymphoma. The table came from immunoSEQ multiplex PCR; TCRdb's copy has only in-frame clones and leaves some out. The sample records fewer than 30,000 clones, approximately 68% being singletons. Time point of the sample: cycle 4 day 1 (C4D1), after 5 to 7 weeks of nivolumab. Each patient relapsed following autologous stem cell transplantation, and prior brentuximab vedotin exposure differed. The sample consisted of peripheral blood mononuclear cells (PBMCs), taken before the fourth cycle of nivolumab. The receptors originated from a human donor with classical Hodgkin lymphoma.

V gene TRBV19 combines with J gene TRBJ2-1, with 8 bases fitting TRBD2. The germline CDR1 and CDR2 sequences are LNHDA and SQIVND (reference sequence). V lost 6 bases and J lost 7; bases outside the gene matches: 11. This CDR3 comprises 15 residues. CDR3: CASRYGRAGWNEQFF. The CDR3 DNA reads TGTGCCAGTAGGTACGGGAGGGCCGGGTGGAATGAGCAGTTCTTC.

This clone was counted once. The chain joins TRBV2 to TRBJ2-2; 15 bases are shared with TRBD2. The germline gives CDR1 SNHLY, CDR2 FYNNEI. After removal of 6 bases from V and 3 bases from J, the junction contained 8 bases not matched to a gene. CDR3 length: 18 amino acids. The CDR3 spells CASSLGLAGGPYTGELFF. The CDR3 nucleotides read TGTGCCAGCAGCCTCGGACTAGCGGGAGGGCCGTACACCGGGGAGCTGTTTTTT.

The DNA of the CDR3 is TGTGCCAGCAGCTTTGGGGGAGTACTCACCAAAAACATTCAGTACTTC. Protein sequence: CASSFGGVLTKNIQYF. The V gene is TRBV7-9, the J gene TRBJ2-4, with D perhaps matching TRBD1 or TRBD2 (5 bases each). This CDR3 has 16 residues. Germline assignment: CDR1 SEHNR and CDR2 FQNEAQ (reference sequence). The germline V and J ends were trimmed by 3 bases and 2 bases, with 14 bases remaining between them.

This CDR3 is CASSQVGEKLFF. CDR3 DNA sequence: TGTGCCAGCAGCCAAGTAGGGGAAAAGCTGTTTTTT. The chain couples TRBV14 to TRBJ2-2; D might be TRBD1 (5 bases). Trimming took 1 base from V and 12 from J, leaving 9 bases between them. Germline V CDR1 and CDR2: SGHDN, FVKESK. CDR3 size: 12 residues.

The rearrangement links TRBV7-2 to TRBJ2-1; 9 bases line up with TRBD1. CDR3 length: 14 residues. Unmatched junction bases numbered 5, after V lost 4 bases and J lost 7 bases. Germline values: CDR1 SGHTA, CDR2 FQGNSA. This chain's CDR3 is CASSSTGGLNEQFF. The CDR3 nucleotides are TGTGCCAGCAGCTCGACAGGGGGTCTTAATGAGCAGTTCTTC.

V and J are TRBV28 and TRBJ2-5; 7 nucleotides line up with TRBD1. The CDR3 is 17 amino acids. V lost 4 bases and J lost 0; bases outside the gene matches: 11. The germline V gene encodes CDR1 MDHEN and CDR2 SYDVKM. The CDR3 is CASSSSQGGRYQETQYF. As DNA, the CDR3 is TGTGCCAGCAGTTCCTCGCAAGGGGGCAGGTACCAAGAGACCCAGTACTTC.

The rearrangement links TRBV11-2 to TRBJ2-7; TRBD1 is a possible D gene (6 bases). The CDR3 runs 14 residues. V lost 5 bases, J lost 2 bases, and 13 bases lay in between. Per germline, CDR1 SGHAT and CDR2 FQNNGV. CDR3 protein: CASSVVRGAYEQYF. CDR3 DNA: TGTGCCAGCAGCGTAGTCAGGGGAGCCTACGAGCAGTACTTC.

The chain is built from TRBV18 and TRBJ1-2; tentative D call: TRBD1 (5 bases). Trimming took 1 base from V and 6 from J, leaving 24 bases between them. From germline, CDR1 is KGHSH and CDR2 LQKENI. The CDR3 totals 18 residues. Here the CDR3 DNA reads TGTGCCAGCTCACCACTTCCCTCTCAGGGTGAGATTTCGGATGGCTACACCTTC. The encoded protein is CASSPLPSQGEISDGYTF.

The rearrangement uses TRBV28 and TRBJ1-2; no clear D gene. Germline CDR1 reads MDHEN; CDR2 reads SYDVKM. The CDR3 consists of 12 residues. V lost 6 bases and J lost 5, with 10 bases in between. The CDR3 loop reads CASSLRRYGYTF. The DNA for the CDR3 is TGTGCCAGCAGCTTGAGACGTTATGGCTACACCTTC.

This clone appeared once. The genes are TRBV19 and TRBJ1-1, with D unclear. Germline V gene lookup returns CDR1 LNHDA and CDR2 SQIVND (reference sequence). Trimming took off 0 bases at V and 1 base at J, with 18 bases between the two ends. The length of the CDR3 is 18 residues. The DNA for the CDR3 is TGTGCCAGTAGTATAGACCCCCAGGACGGATTCGAGAACACTGAAGCTTTCTTT. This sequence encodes CASSIDPQDGFENTEAFF.

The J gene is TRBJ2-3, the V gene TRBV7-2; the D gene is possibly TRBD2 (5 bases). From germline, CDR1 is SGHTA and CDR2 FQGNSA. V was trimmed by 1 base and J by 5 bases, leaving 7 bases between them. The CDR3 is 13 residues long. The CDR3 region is CASSLDGIDTQYF. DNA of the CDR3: TGTGCCAGCAGCTTAGACGGGATAGATACGCAGTATTTT.

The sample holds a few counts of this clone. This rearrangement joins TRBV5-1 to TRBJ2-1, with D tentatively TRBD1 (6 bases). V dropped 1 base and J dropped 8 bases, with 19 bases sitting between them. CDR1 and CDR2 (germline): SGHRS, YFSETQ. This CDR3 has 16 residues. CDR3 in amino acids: CASSLRFGGGYDEQFF. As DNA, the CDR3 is TGCGCCAGCAGCTTGAGGTTTGGGGGCGGGTACGATGAGCAGTTCTTC.

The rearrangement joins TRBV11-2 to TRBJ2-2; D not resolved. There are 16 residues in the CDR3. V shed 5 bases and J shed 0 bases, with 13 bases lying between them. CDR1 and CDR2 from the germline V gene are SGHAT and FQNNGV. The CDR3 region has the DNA TGTGCCAGCAGCCCCATCGGACGGACGAACACCGGGGAGCTGTTTTTT. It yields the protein CASSPIGRTNTGELFF.

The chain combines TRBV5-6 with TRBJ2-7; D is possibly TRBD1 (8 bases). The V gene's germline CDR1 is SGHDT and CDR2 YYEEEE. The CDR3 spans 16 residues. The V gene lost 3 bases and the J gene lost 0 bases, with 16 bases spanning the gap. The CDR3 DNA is TGTGCCAGCAGCTGGAACAGGGGGGGAAGCTCCTACGAGCAGTACTTC. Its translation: CASSWNRGGSSYEQYF.

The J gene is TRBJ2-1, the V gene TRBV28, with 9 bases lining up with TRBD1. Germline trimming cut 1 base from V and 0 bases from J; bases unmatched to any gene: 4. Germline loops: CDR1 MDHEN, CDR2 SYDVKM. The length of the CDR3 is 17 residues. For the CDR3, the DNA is TGTGCCAGCAGTTTATCTGGGACAGGGAGCTCCTACAATGAGCAGTTCTTC. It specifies CASSLSGTGSSYNEQFF. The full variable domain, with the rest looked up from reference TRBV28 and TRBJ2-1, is DVKVTQSSRYLVKRTGEKVFLECVQDMDHENMFWYRQDPGLGLRLIYFSYDVKMKEKGDIPEGYSVSREKKERFSLILESASTNQTSMYLCASSLSGTGSSYNEQFFGPGTRLTVL.

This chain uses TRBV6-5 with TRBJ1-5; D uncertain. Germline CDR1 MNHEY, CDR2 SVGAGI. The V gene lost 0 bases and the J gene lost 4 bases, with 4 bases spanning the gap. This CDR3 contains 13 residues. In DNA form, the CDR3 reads TGTGCCAGCAGTTACTCGTGGAATCAGCCCCAGCATTTT. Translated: CASSYSWNQPQHF.

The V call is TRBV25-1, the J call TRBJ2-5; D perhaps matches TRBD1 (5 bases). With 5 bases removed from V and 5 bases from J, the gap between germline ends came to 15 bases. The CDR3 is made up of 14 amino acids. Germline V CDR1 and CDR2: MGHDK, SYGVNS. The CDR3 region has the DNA TGTGCCAGCAGTCAACCAGGGAAGAAGGAGACCCAGTACTTC. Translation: CASSQPGKKETQYF.